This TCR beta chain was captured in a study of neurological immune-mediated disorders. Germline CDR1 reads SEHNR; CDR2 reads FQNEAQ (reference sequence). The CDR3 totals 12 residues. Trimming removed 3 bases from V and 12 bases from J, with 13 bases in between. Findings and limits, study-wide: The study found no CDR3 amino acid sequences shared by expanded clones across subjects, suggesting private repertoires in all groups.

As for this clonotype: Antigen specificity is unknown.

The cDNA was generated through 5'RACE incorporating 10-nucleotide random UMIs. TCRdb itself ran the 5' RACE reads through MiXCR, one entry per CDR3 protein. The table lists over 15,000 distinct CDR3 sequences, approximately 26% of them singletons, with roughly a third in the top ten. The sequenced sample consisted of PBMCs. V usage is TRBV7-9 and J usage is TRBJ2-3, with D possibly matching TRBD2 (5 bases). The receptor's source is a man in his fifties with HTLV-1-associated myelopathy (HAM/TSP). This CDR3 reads CASSFPSQVQYF. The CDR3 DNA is TGTGCCAGCAGCTTTCCTAGCCAGGTCCAGTATTTT. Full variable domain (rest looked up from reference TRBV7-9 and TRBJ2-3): DTGVSQNPRHKITKRGQNVTFRCDPISEHNRLYWYRQTLGQGPEFLTYFQNEAQLEKSRLLSDRFSAERPKGSFSTLEIQRTEQGDSAMYLCASSFPSQVQYFGPGTRLTVL.